The rows below give T cell receptor beta chains drawn from one sample of a study of Ad26.COV2.S vaccination and SARS-CoV-2 variants. Libraries were prepared by immunoSEQ multiplex PCR; TCRdb keeps only in-frame clonotypes and omits some of them. Altogether about 440,000 clones are present, 87% being singletons, with the ten largest covering around 13%. The input for sequencing was peripheral blood, taken in a trial of Ad26.COV2.S vaccine versus placebo. The receptors here all came from a person between 18 and 65 years old who received the Ad26.COV2.S COVID-19 vaccine or a placebo. CDR3s include the opening cysteine and the closing phenylalanine or tryptophan. The order of the fields is CDR3 length, clone size, J gene, D gene, V gene, CDR3 DNA, CDR3 protein. D genes are given only for firm matches. Only part of the rows carry a size: once, few, many, or a class if the clone is expanded.

>17|-|TRBJ2-2|-|TRBV7-3
TGTGCCAGCAGCTTAACTAGGTCCCAGTTTAGTTCTGGGGAGCTGTTTTTT
CASSLTRSQFSSGELFF
>15|once|TRBJ2-5|-|TRBV4-2
TGTGCCAGCAGCCAAGTTACAGGAAGACAAGAGACCCAGTACTTC
CASSQVTGRQETQYF
>14|-|TRBJ2-3|-|TRBV19
TGTGCCAGTAGTAGTGTGCAGAACACAGATACGCAGTATTTT
CASSSVQNTDTQYF
>15|-|TRBJ1-2|-|TRBV6-1
TGTGCCAGCAGTGAGGATCCGCAGGGCCCCTATGGCTACACCTTC
CASSEDPQGPYGYTF
>16|-|TRBJ2-2|-|TRBV18
TGTGCCAGCTCACCACCGAAGATCCCGCCACCCGGGGAGCTGTTTTTT
CASSPPKIPPPGELFF
>14|-|TRBJ1-4|-|TRBV5-6
TGTGCCAGCAGTGACGGGACTGGTAATGAAAAACTGTTTTTT
CASSDGTGNEKLFF
>13|-|TRBJ2-5|TRBD1|TRBV5-4
TGTGCCCTGGAAAGGGACAGGGGGGAGACCCAGTACTTC
CALERDRGETQYF
>16|-|TRBJ2-2|-|TRBV7-3
TGTGCCAGCAGCTTAGGAGGGGGCCCGAACACCGGGGAGCTGTTTTTT
CASSLGGGPNTGELFF
>15|-|TRBJ2-4|-|TRBV7-2
TGTGCCAGCAGCTTAGAAAGTAGCGCCAAAAACATTCAGTACTTC
CASSLESSAKNIQYF
>11|-|TRBJ2-1|-|TRBV5-1
TGCGCCAGCAGCCTAGAAAATGAGCAGTTCTTC
CASSLENEQFF
>14|few|TRBJ1-1|-|TRBV19
TGTGCCAGTAGGGTTGGAGGATGGGACACTGAAGCTTTCTTT
CASRVGGWDTEAFF
>15|-|TRBJ2-3|TRBD2|TRBV28
TGTGCCAGCAGTTTCCCGACTAGCGGGGGAGATACGCAGTATTTT
CASSFPTSGGDTQYF
>15|few|TRBJ1-1|-|TRBV5-6
TGTGCCAGCAGCTTGGGTCTTACATACAACACTGAAGCTTTCTTT
CASSLGLTYNTEAFF
>15|-|TRBJ2-7|-|TRBV27
TGTGCCAGCAGTTTATCAGGCGGCGGGACCTACGAGCAGTACTTC
CASSLSGGGTYEQYF
>17|-|TRBJ1-1|TRBD1|TRBV19
TGTGCCAGTAGTCCTGGGACAGGGAGGGCCTTGAACACTGAAGCTTTCTTT
CASSPGTGRALNTEAFF
>15|-|TRBJ2-3|-|TRBV30
TGTGCCTGGAGTACCCAATGGACTAGCACAGATACGCAGTATTTT
CAWSTQWTSTDTQYF
>15|-|TRBJ1-2|-|TRBV28
TGTGCCAGCAGTTTTAAAGGTCAGGGAGGGTATGGCTACACCTTC
CASSFKGQGGYGYTF
>14|-|TRBJ1-2|-|TRBV6-5
TGTGCCAGCAGTACTAGGGACGGCTCCTATGGCTACACCTTC
CASSTRDGSYGYTF
>15|-|TRBJ2-1|-|TRBV7-2
TGTGCCAGCAGCTTAGGCTCGGTGGGGCTAGATGAGCAGTTCTTC
CASSLGSVGLDEQFF
>14|-|TRBJ1-2|-|TRBV7-2
TGTGCCAGCAGCTTAGCGGACGGAGAAGCGGGCTACACCTTC
CASSLADGEAGYTF
>15|-|TRBJ1-5|-|TRBV5-1
TGCGCCAGCAGCTTGGAGGGGAACGAGAATCAGCCCCAGCATTTT
CASSLEGNENQPQHF
>13|-|TRBJ1-5|-|TRBV6-6
TGTGCCAGCAGGGATTATAGCAATCAGCCCCAGCATTTT
CASRDYSNQPQHF
>13|-|TRBJ1-2|-|TRBV7-9
TGTGCCAGCAGCTTGGCAGGGTCCTATGGCTACACCTTC
CASSLAGSYGYTF
>12|-|TRBJ1-2|-|TRBV30
TGTGCCTGGAACTTCGCAGGATTTGGCTACACCTTC
CAWNFAGFGYTF
>12|-|TRBJ1-2|-|TRBV10-3
TGTGCCATCAGTGAGGTGACAGGTGGCTACACCTTC
CAISEVTGGYTF
>15|-|TRBJ1-4|-|TRBV15
TGTGCCACCAGCCCGGGTACTTTTGAGGAGGAAAAACTGTTTTTT
CATSPGTFEEEKLFF
>12|-|TRBJ2-5|-|TRBV28
TGTGCCAGCAGTTTAGCAGGGTCCTCCCAGTACTTC
CASSLAGSSQYF
>15|few|TRBJ2-7|-|TRBV5-6
TGTGCCAGCAGCCCCGGGGTGGGTGTCTCCTACGAGCAGTACTTC
CASSPGVGVSYEQYF
>16|-|TRBJ2-1|TRBD1|TRBV29-1
TGCAGCGTTGTTGGTGGGGACAGGAGCTCCTACAATGAGCAGTTCTTC
CSVVGGDRSSYNEQFF
>15|once|TRBJ2-7|TRBD1|TRBV4-3
TGCGCCAGCAGCCTCCACAGGGGCCGGGCCTACGAGCAGTACTTC
CASSLHRGRAYEQYF